This entry features one TCR beta chain sequence. Original handling: Nucleated cell number was recorded as an estimate derived from reference gene primer amplification. TCRdb's copy holds only in-frame clones and misses some; the assay was immunoSEQ multiplex PCR. Clonal size and the V and J genes are those of that table, whereas D and trimming came from the DNA. Among around 170,000 clones listed, roughly 83% were seen once. This sample was included in a study of blood T cell repertoires in COVID-19. Cohort allocation depended upon clinical history that participants reported. The clonotype originates from a woman in her thirties who had recovered from COVID-19. What was sequenced was PBMCs or T cells enriched from blood (not recorded which).

CDR3 in amino acids: CASSLVSSYNEQFF. The CDR3 DNA sequence: TGTGCCAGCAGCTTAGTCTCCAGCTACAATGAGCAGTTCTTC. This rearrangement joins TRBV11-3 to TRBJ2-1; no definite D call. V lost 1 base and J 3 bases, leaving 7 bases between the germline ends. CDR3 length: 14 amino acids. In germline, CDR1 is SGHNT, CDR2 YENEEA.